This T cell receptor beta chain was recovered during a study of T cell responses to AZD1222 COVID-19 vaccine. About this clone: The target antigen is unknown.

The V end lost 3 bases, the J end lost 5 bases, and 4 bases lay between the germline ends. CDR3 length equals 11 residues. Germline V CDR1 and CDR2: SNHLY, FYNNEI. TCRdb keeps only in-frame clones here, not all; method: immunoSEQ multiplex PCR. This sample has under 150,000 clones; about 89% occur once, and the top ten carry roughly 10%. Findings and caveats of the study: White British ancestry dominated among donors, who included more females, and clonal diversity was possibly underestimated.

V usage is TRBV2 and J usage is TRBJ2-5, with D unclear. The sequencing used peripheral blood, collected on day 0 of MenACWY control vaccination. This clonotype was obtained from an adult in good health. CDR3 sequence reads: CASSEFETQYF. The CDR3 DNA is TGTGCCAGCAGTGAGTTCGAGACCCAGTACTTC.